Below are 12 T cell receptor beta chains sequenced from a single sample in a study of a mutant IDH1 vaccine in newly diagnosed glioma (TCRdb year 2021). No cognate antigen is known for these TCRs. Reading the label with the study, this specimen's time point is: week 23, last vaccination. Each vaccine dose, consisting of 300 ug of a 20-mer mutant IDH1 peptide in Montanide, was administered subcutaneously with topical imiquimod. Library construction relied on the immunoSEQ multiplex PCR assay. In TCRdb, the immuneACCESS table is reduced to in-frame sequences with V and J assigned. These tables do not hold every clone; where another copy was compared, an unresolved V gene accounts for under half, and the others remain unexplained. For this sample there are tens of thousands of clones; over 80% appear just once. The top ten hold roughly 1.5% of the sample. The sequences come from PBMCs, collected from a glioma patient whose treatment included an IDH1 peptide vaccine. The source is a man aged 35 to 55 with glioma.

This clone was recorded once. The rearrangement links TRBV7-2 to TRBJ2-7, with D hard to call. The V end lost 1 base, the J end lost 4 bases, and 17 bases lay between the germline ends. CDR1 SGHTA and CDR2 FQGNSA come from the germline V gene. This CDR3 has 16 amino acids. The DNA of the CDR3 is TGTGCCAGCAGCTTAGACATGGCGGAGAGGAGATACGAGCAGTACTTC. It yields the protein CASSLDMAERRYEQYF.

This clone was found once. V and J are TRBV11-2 and TRBJ2-7; 11 nucleotides match TRBD2. Germline trimming cut 5 bases from V and 5 bases from J; bases unmatched to any gene: 8. CDR1 SGHAT and CDR2 FQNNGV come from the germline V gene. CDR3 length: 15 amino acids. CDR3 sequence (DNA): TGTGCCAGCAGCCTTAATAGCGGGAGGGCCAACGAGCAGTACTTC. Translation gives CASSLNSGRANEQYF.

V and J are TRBV6-6 and TRBJ2-7; D unresolved. This CDR3 comprises 11 residues. In germline, CDR1 is MNHNY, CDR2 SVGAGI (reference sequence). V was trimmed by 2 bases and J by 3 bases, leaving 2 bases between them. Here the CDR3 reads CASSYDYEQYF. CDR3 nucleotide sequence: TGTGCCAGCAGTTACGACTACGAGCAGTACTTC.

V usage is TRBV9 and J usage is TRBJ2-2, with 9 bases lining up with TRBD2. V dropped 7 bases and J dropped 1; count of bases not matched to a gene: 14. CDR1 and CDR2 (germline): SGDLS, YYNGEE. This CDR3 comprises 18 residues. As DNA, the CDR3 is TGTGCCAGCTGTCCCCTCTCGGGACTAGCAGGGAACACCGGGGAGCTGTTTTTT. Translated: CASCPLSGLAGNTGELFF.

This clone appeared once. The rearrangement links TRBV19 to TRBJ1-5, with D possibly matching TRBD1 (6 bases). Trimming cost V 3 bases and J 4 bases, with 10 bases left between them. Germline assignment: CDR1 LNHDA and CDR2 SQIVND (reference sequence). This CDR3 is 14 amino acids long. For the CDR3, the DNA is TGTGCCAGTAGTATGGACAGCTATAATCAGCCCCAGCATTTT. Translated, it gives CASSMDSYNQPQHF.

This clone was seen only a few times. The V gene is TRBV6-5, the J gene TRBJ2-1, with D perhaps matching TRBD2 (5 bases). V lost 3 bases and J lost 5, with 17 bases in between. The germline CDR1 and CDR2 sequences are MNHEY and SVGAGI. The CDR3 length is 16 residues. CDR3 DNA sequence: TGTGCCAGCAGTTATAGTCCTAGCTCTCTCCACAATGAGCAGTTCTTC. Protein sequence: CASSYSPSSLHNEQFF.

V gene TRBV14 combines with J gene TRBJ2-1; 9 nucleotides match TRBD2. The CDR3 is made up of 20 amino acids. Trimming cost V 1 base and J 1 base; bases outside gene matches: 14. The V gene's germline CDR1 is SGHDN and CDR2 FVKESK. The CDR3 here is CASSQGHGGRALRSYNEQFF. CDR3 sequence (DNA): TGTGCCAGCAGCCAAGGTCACGGCGGGAGGGCCCTTAGGTCCTACAATGAGCAGTTCTTC.

The gene calls are TRBV6-5 and TRBJ2-1; the D call may be TRBD1 or TRBD2 (5 bases each). Germline V CDR1 and CDR2: MNHEY, SVGAGI. V lost 6 bases, J lost 11 bases, and 11 bases lay in between. The CDR3 is 11 residues long. CDR3: CASSWDHKQFF. The CDR3 nucleotides are TGTGCCAGCAGCTGGGACCACAAGCAGTTCTTC.

CDR3 residues: CASSPGTSGEETQYF. The CDR3 nucleotides are TGTGCCAGCAGTCCCGGGACTAGCGGGGAAGAGACCCAGTACTTC. This chain uses TRBV6-7 with TRBJ2-5; 13 bases align to TRBD2. TRBV6-7 is marked as an open reading frame, function uncertain. The CDR3 has 15 residues. Trimming removed 5 bases from V and 3 bases from J; junction bases left unmatched: 3.

By share of the sample, this clone is medium-sized. CDR3 nucleotides: TGTGCCAGCAGCGTAGAGAGGGCCGGTGAAGCTTTCTTT. It codes for CASSVERAGEAFF. The chain couples TRBV9 to TRBJ1-1; no reliable D call. The CDR3 runs to 13 residues. Germline CDR1 is SGDLS and CDR2 is YYNGEE. V lost 0 bases, J lost 7 bases, and 10 bases lay in between.

This chain connects TRBV14 to TRBJ2-3; a possible D gene is TRBD2 (6 bases). With 3 bases removed from V and 1 base from J, the gap between germline ends came to 14 bases. CDR3 length: 16 residues. Germline V gene sequence: CDR1 SGHDN, CDR2 FVKESK. CDR3 in DNA: TGTGCCAGCAGCCAGGTGGAGGGCAGGGGCACAGATACGCAGTATTTT. This encodes CASSQVEGRGTDTQYF.

The chain employs TRBV19 and TRBJ2-2; D may be TRBD1 (5 bases). V lost 10 bases and J lost 1, with 10 bases in between. The CDR3 is 13 residues long. The germline gives CDR1 LNHDA, CDR2 SQIVND (reference sequence). The CDR3, as DNA: TGTGCCATTCAGGGTGGGAACACCGGGGAGCTGTTTTTT. It yields the protein CAIQGGNTGELFF.